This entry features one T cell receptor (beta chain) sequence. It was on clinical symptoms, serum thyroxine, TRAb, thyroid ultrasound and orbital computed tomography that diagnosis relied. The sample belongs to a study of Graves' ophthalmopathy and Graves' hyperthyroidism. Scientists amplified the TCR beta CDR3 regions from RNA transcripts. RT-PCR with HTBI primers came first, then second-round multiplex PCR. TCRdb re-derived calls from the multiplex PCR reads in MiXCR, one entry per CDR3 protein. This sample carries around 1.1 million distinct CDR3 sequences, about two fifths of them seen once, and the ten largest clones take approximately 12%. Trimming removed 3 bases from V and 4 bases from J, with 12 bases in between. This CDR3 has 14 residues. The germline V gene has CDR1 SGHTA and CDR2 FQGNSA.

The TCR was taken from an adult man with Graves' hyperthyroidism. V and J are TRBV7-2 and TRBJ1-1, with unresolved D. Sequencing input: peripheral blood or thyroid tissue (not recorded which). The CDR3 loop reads CASSFSGRSTEAFF. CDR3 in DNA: TGTGCCAGCAGCTTTTCCGGGAGGAGCACTGAAGCTTTCTTT. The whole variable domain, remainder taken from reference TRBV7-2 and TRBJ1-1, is GAGVSQSPSNKVTEKGKDVELRCDPISGHTALYWYRQSLGQGLEFLIYFQGNSAPDKSGLPSDRFSAERTGGSVSTLTIQRTQQEDSAVYLCASSFSGRSTEAFFGQGTRLTVV.